These T cell receptor beta chains were read from a single sample in a study of shared clonotypes between healthy human individuals. Clones were read by immunoSEQ multiplex PCR, and TCRdb kept only the in-frame ones, dropping some. The sample records about 2.3 million clones, just under 95% being singletons. The sample was naive CD4+ T cells from PBMCs. These receptors originate from a man between 18 and 35 years old in good health. Some clones in this sample may be carry-over from other donors' samples. CDR3s include the opening cysteine and the closing phenylalanine or tryptophan. Each record gives: J gene, D gene, CDR3 length, V gene, CDR3 protein, CDR3 DNA. A D gene is named only where the DNA matches it firmly.

TRBJ2-2 | NA | 16 | TRBV21-1 | CASSYRDRVNTGELFF | TGTGCCAGCAGCTACCGGGACAGGGTGAACACCGGGGAGCTGTTTTTT
TRBJ1-1 | NA | 14 | TRBV5-1 | CASSLGRLNTEAFF | TGCGCCAGCAGCTTGGGACGGCTGAACACTGAAGCTTTCTTT
TRBJ2-2 | NA | 12 | TRBV25-1 | CATLRGPGELFF | TGTGCCACTCTCAGGGGCCCCGGGGAGCTGTTTTTT
TRBJ2-3 | NA | 11 | TRBV5-1 | CATKRGDTQYF | TGCGCCACCAAGAGGGGAGATACGCAGTATTTT
TRBJ1-6 | TRBD1 | 16 | TRBV4-2 | CASSQDVGTGYSPLHF | TGTGCCAGCAGCCAAGATGTAGGGACAGGGTATTCACCCCTCCACTTT
TRBJ2-1 | TRBD1 | 13 | TRBV13 | CATGTGGINEQFF | TGTGCCACCGGGACAGGGGGAATCAATGAGCAGTTCTTC
TRBJ2-1 | NA | 15 | TRBV9 | CASSVAHPPYNEQFF | TGTGCCAGCAGCGTAGCCCATCCGCCCTACAATGAGCAGTTCTTC
TRBJ1-1 | TRBD1 | 15 | TRBV9 | CAPGGTGGVNTEAFF | TGTGCCCCCGGCGGGACAGGGGGGGTGAACACTGAAGCTTTCTTT
TRBJ2-3 | NA | 13 | TRBV7-2 | CASSSRRGDTQYF | TGTGCCAGCAGCTCGCGCCGGGGAGATACGCAGTATTTT
TRBJ2-7 | TRBD1 | 14 | TRBV13 | CASSPGQGSYEQYF | TGTGCCAGCAGCCCGGGACAGGGCTCCTACGAGCAGTACTTC
TRBJ2-3 | NA | 15 | TRBV18 | CASSPQGPSTDTQYF | TGTGCCAGCTCACCGCAGGGACCTAGCACAGATACGCAGTATTTT
TRBJ1-2 | TRBD1 | 16 | TRBV10-3 | CAISEGDRRANYGYTF | TGTGCCATCAGTGAGGGGGACAGGCGAGCTAACTATGGCTACACCTTC
TRBJ1-1 | NA | 15 | TRBV5-1 | CASSLVGGRSTEAFF | TGCGCCAGCAGCTTGGTAGGGGGAAGGAGCACTGAAGCTTTCTTT
TRBJ2-3 | NA | 14 | TRBV7-3 | CASSSGVGSGTQYF | TGTGCCAGCAGCTCTGGAGTAGGGTCAGGGACGCAGTATTTT
TRBJ2-7 | TRBD1 | 13 | TRBV18 | CASSPGTDYEQYF | TGTGCCAGCTCACCCGGGACAGACTACGAGCAGTACTTC
TRBJ2-1 | NA | 15 | TRBV9 | CASSVNPLPSNEQFF | TGTGCCAGCAGCGTAAACCCCCTCCCGTCTAACGAGCAGTTCTTC